This record covers a single T cell receptor (beta chain). This clone was counted only a few times. Its antigen remains undetermined. No qualities accompany the bases; no much larger clone lies one base away. The junction shows trimming of 3 bases on V and 0 bases on J, plus 8 bases between the germline ends. Reading from cysteine to phenylalanine, the CDR3 counts 14 amino acids. The read is trimmed to its CDR3 DNA, 42 bases read in frame from base 1. The CDR1 and CDR2 encoded by the germline V gene (reference sequence) are LNHDA and SQIVND. The time point label corresponds to: week 23, last vaccination. Each vaccine dose was 300 ug of a 20-mer mutant IDH1 peptide in Montanide, given subcutaneously with topical imiquimod. The donors had newly diagnosed IDH1-mutant astrocytomas of WHO grade 3 or 4 that showed loss of nuclear ATRX. The samples were drawn from NOA16, a multicentre, single-arm, open-label phase I trial in Germany that tested a mutant IDH1 peptide vaccine in humans for the first time. The DNeasy Blood and Tissue Kit was used to extract genomic DNA from EDTA blood for TCRB sequencing.

Library generation was performed with the immunoSEQ multiplex PCR assay. Following the manufacturer's protocol, the hsTCRB Kit was used to amplify rearranged TCR beta chain sequences. An Illumina MiSeq was used to sequence the TCRB libraries. In the paper's pipeline: The proprietary platform of the kit vendor was used for demultiplexing, trimming and gene mapping. TCRdb obtained this table from immuneACCESS and retained in-frame rearrangements with V and J assigned. These tables miss some clones; where compared with another copy, unresolved V genes account for less than half of the shortfall, and the remainder is unexplained. V and J calls and clone size are as listed in that table; D and trimming were resolved from the DNA. The sample has roughly 70,000 clones on record, approximately 87% of them singletons. Less than 15% of the sample is in the top ten clones. This sample is drawn from a study of a mutant IDH1 vaccine in newly diagnosed glioma (dated by TCRdb to the early 2020s). As for the study more broadly: Patients were given eight vaccinations, in weeks 1, 3, 5, 7, 11, 15, 19 and 23, which matched visits V03 through V10. Vaccination started 4-6 weeks after radiotherapy alone, or was given together with temozolomide cycles in the groups whose treatment included chemotherapy. Of the roughly 32 treated patients, approximately 60% were male and around 40% were female, and a mean age of about 37 years was recorded. Prior to enrollment, patients had been given standard therapy consisting of radiotherapy alone, temozolomide alone, or radiochemotherapy with temozolomide, with the combination given to most patients. Peripheral blood was drawn at six visits: V03 (baseline), V05, V07, V10, V12 and V13. Longitudinal TCRB deep sequencing was done for some 26 treated patients, wherever samples were available for exploratory analyses. Results the study describes overall, beyond this receptor: PBMC samples for TCRB deep sequencing were selected based on availability. Vaccine-induced immune responses across multiple MHC alleles were detected in 80% to 95% of patients. No apparent relationship was observed between pseudoprogression and alterations in the top peripheral T cell clonotypes detected by TCRB sequencing. The authors noted that analyses of patient blood samples could not be reproduced because of sample limitations.

Material: PBMCs, obtained from a glioma patient whose treatment included an IDH1 peptide vaccine. The receptor was derived from a young man with glioma. The chain is assembled from TRBV19 and TRBJ1-1, with a tentative D gene TRBD1 over 5 matching bases. The sequenced DNA: TGTGCCAGTAGTATGGGACTGATGAACACTGAAGCTTTCTTT. The encoded protein is CASSMGLMNTEAFF.